These 32 T cell receptor beta chains were all obtained from the same sample, sequenced in a study of blood T cells in healthy people across ages. Primed by a sample-barcoded 5' primer and a J-beta primer mix, a second PCR proceeded for about 7 to 11 cycles. Each CDR3 protein gets one entry after TCRdb re-called the 5' RACE reads with MiXCR. In the table there are 2 million or so distinct CDR3 sequences, 49% of which are singletons. Material: blood. These receptors were obtained from a woman in her forties in good health.

The rearrangement uses TRBV11-2 and TRBJ1-6; D call uncertain. The CDR3 sequence is 14 residues long. Trimming removed 3 bases at V and 5 bases at J, with 8 bases between. Germline assignment: CDR1 SGHAT and CDR2 FQNNGV. The CDR3 DNA reads TGTGCCAGCAGCTTCAACACGGATAATTCACCCCTCCACTTT. Translation: CASSFNTDNSPLHF.

The chain joins TRBV5-6 to TRBJ2-7; D is ambiguous. Germline CDR1 reads SGHDT; CDR2 reads YYEEEE. The V end lost 4 bases, the J end lost 7 bases, and 24 bases lay between the germline ends. The CDR3 runs 16 residues. The CDR3 DNA is TGTGCCAGCAGCCCCCCGCCAACCCACAATGAGAGGGAGCAGTACTTC. Residues: CASSPPPTHNEREQYF.

The J gene is TRBJ2-4, the V gene TRBV7-9; perhaps TRBD1 as D (6 bases). This CDR3 comprises 14 residues. The germline V and J ends were trimmed by 5 bases and 13 bases, with 21 bases remaining between them. CDR1 and CDR2 (germline): SEHNR, FQNEAQ (reference sequence). The CDR3 protein is CASSPRDKTYGQYF. The CDR3 coding sequence is TGTGCCAGCAGCCCACGGGACAAGACCTACGGGCAGTACTTC.

This clonotype was found a few times. V is TRBV12-3 or TRBV12-4 and J is TRBJ2-3; 7 bases fit TRBD1. This CDR3 region has 13 residues. The V gene end was trimmed by 6 bases and the J gene end by 1 base; junction bases not matched to a gene: 1. The CDR3 DNA sequence: TGTGCCAGCAGGGGACAGCGCACAGATACGCAGTATTTT. Translated, it gives CASRGQRTDTQYF.

This chain uses TRBV18 with TRBJ2-4, with D uncertain. Trimming removed 2 bases at V and 6 bases at J, with 8 bases between. The CDR3 totals 13 residues. Germline V lookup: CDR1 KGHSH, CDR2 LQKENI. This CDR3 is CASSPLQLNIQYF. CDR3 DNA: TGTGCCAGCTCACCATTGCAACTAAACATTCAGTACTTC.

This chain links TRBV5-1 with TRBJ2-1; weak D call: TRBD2 (5 bases). Germline CDR1 reads SGHRS; CDR2 reads YFSETQ. The CDR3 is 16 residues long. Trimming took 4 bases from V and 0 from J, leaving 14 bases between them. The CDR3 sequence: CASSGGSTSSYNEQFF. Here the CDR3 DNA reads TGCGCCAGCAGCGGAGGATCGACGAGCTCCTACAATGAGCAGTTCTTC.

This clonotype has more than one count but fewer than ten. This chain joins TRBV7-2 and TRBJ2-3; no definite D call. The CDR3 covers 17 residues. Germline loops: CDR1 SGHTA, CDR2 FQGNSA. V gave up 1 base and J gave up 2 bases, with 16 bases separating them. The CDR3 region is CASSLDWSSTNTDTQYF. The DNA of the CDR3 is TGTGCCAGCAGCTTAGACTGGTCATCTACTAACACAGATACGCAGTATTTT.

This clonotype appeared many times. The rearrangement joins TRBV28 to TRBJ2-1, with D unresolved. Trimming removed 4 bases at V and 8 bases at J, with 6 bases between. The CDR3 totals 11 residues. CDR1 is MDHEN, CDR2 SYDVKM, per germline. The CDR3 loop reads CASSSEYEQFF. CDR3 DNA: TGTGCCAGCAGTTCTGAGTATGAGCAGTTCTTC.

On this clonotype: A read error may produce the germline difference seen at one junction end. This chain connects TRBV20-1 to TRBJ2-3, with D possibly TRBD1 on 5 matching bases. CDR1 and CDR2 (germline): DFQATT, SNEGSKA (reference sequence). The CDR3 loop spans 15 amino acids. The CDR3 coding sequence is TGCAGTGCTCAAGCTGTTGTTCGGAGCACAGGTACGCAGTATTTT. Translating it yields CSAQAVVRSTGTQYF.

V gene TRBV7-2 combines with J gene TRBJ2-3; D remains unclear. Germline CDR1 reads SGHTA; CDR2 reads FQGNSA. This CDR3 has 15 amino acids. V was pared by 1 base and J by 6 bases, with 14 bases between. The CDR3 DNA follows: TGTGCCAGCAGCTTAGGTCGGAGCCGATGGGATACGCAGTATTTT. It codes for CASSLGRSRWDTQYF.

The rearrangement links TRBV6-2 or TRBV6-3 to TRBJ2-5; 9 bases agree with TRBD2. J was trimmed by 4 bases and V by 2 bases; bases with no gene match: 5. Germline V gene data show CDR1 as MNHEY and CDR2 as SVGEGT. The CDR3 covers 15 residues. CDR3 loop: CASSYALAGAETQYF. The CDR3 coding sequence is TGTGCCAGCAGTTACGCACTAGCGGGCGCAGAGACCCAGTACTTC.

This clonotype was seen a few times. V and J are TRBV29-1 and TRBJ2-7; 7 bases agree with TRBD1. CDR3 size: 13 residues. Germline CDR1 SQVTM, CDR2 ANQGSEA. The V and J ends lost 2 bases and 4 bases, in that order; junction bases with no gene match: 5. CDR3 DNA sequence: TGCAGCGTTGAAAGGACAGGCGGATACGAGCAGTACTTC. Residues: CSVERTGGYEQYF.

A note on this clonotype: A junction boundary mismatches the germline segment, possibly from a read error. The rearrangement uses TRBV6-5 and TRBJ2-5; 9 bases align to TRBD2. The CDR3 has 16 amino acids. Germline CDR1 is MNHEY and CDR2 is SVGAGI. The CDR3 DNA reads as TGTGCCAGCAGTCGCCTCCCTAGCGGGGACCAAGAGACCCTGTACTTC. Translation gives CASSRLPSGDQETLYF.

The rearrangement uses TRBV29-1 and TRBJ1-1; no clear D gene. V was clipped by 2 bases and J by 1 base, with 8 bases between them. The CDR3 contains 13 residues. Germline V gives CDR1 SQVTM, CDR2 ANQGSEA. DNA for the CDR3: TGCAGCGTTGAAACTATGGCGAACACTGAAGCTTTCTTT. Protein: CSVETMANTEAFF.

CDR3 loop: CASSGFPSRQGHYNEQFF. The CDR3 coding sequence is TGTGCCAGCAGCGGATTTCCGAGCCGACAGGGCCACTACAATGAGCAGTTCTTC. This chain uses TRBV27 with TRBJ2-1, with 7 bases matching TRBD1. This CDR3 has 18 residues. The J segment lost 3 bases and the V segment lost 6 bases, leaving 17 bases of the junction unmatched. Germline CDR1 and CDR2: MNHEY and SMNVEV (reference sequence).

In the case of this clonotype: One end of the junction is discordant with germline, which a read error may explain. This chain joins TRBV5-4 and TRBJ2-1, with 7 bases fitting TRBD2. This CDR3 contains 18 residues. From germline, CDR1 is SGHNT and CDR2 YYREEE (reference sequence). CDR3 nucleotides: TGTGCTAGCAGCCCGAAAGGGGCTAGCGGAAGCTCCTACAATGAGCAGTTCTTC. This codes for CASSPKGASGSSYNEQFF.

The chain couples TRBV6-2 or TRBV6-3 to TRBJ2-5, with TRBD1 matching 7 bases. The J call is doubtful: the DNA matches TRBJ2-7 better. This CDR3 spans 15 amino acids. The germline gives CDR1 MNHEY, CDR2 SVGEGT. The CDR3 is CASTAAGGGRGEQYF. CDR3 sequence (DNA): TGTGCCAGCACAGCGGCAGGGGGTGGCCGCGGCGAGCAGTACTTC.

This chain uses TRBV27 with TRBJ2-7; D is ambiguous. Gene TRBJ2-5 matches the end of the DNA better, so the J call may be wrong. The CDR3 covers 12 residues. Germline CDR1 reads MNHEY; CDR2 reads SMNVEV (reference sequence). CDR3 in DNA: TGTGCCAGCAGGGGCCCCCGAGAGACCCAGTACTTC. This encodes CASRGPRETQYF.

The sample holds one count of this clonotype. One end of the junction varies from germline; a read error may be responsible. The chain combines TRBV20-1 with TRBJ2-1; TRBD1 matches at 7 bases. The germline V gene encodes CDR1 DFQATT and CDR2 SNEGSKA (reference sequence). The CDR3 has 19 residues. CDR3 sequence reads: CSARVRPAWDSNSYHEQFF. CDR3 DNA: TGCAGTGCTAGAGTACGTCCGGCCTGGGACAGCAACTCCTACCATGAGCAGTTCTTC.

This clonotype appeared a few times. The gene calls are TRBV11-2 and TRBJ1-4; tentatively, D is TRBD1 (5 bases). The CDR3 totals 22 residues. Germline CDR1 is SGHAT and CDR2 is FQNNGV. V was pared by 5 bases and J by 2 bases, with 33 bases between. The CDR3 nucleotides read TGTGCCAGCAGCGCCCGATCAGCGGCATATCACGCAGGGACGGTTACTAATGAAAAACTGTTTTTT. It yields the protein CASSARSAAYHAGTVTNEKLFF. Drawing the rest from reference TRBV11-2 and TRBJ1-4, the complete variable domain is EAGVAQSPRYKIIEKRQSVAFWCNPISGHATLYWYQQILGQGPKLLIQFQNNGVVDDSQLPKDRFSAERLKGVDSTLKIQPAKLEDSAVYLCASSARSAAYHAGTVTNEKLFFGSGTQLSVL.

This chain links TRBV28 with TRBJ2-5; D not certain. From germline, CDR1 is MDHEN and CDR2 SYDVKM. CDR3 length equals 13 residues. The ends were cut back, 5 bases at V and 2 bases at J, with 9 bases in the middle. CDR3 amino acids: CASSATLQETQYF. The CDR3 DNA follows: TGTGCCAGCAGTGCCACGTTACAAGAGACCCAGTACTTC.

This clonotype has more than one count but fewer than ten. This chain connects TRBV6-5 to TRBJ2-3; a weak D match, TRBD2 (5 bases). The CDR3 is 14 amino acids. Germline CDR1 MNHEY, CDR2 SVGAGI. The ends were cut back, 0 bases at V and 6 bases at J, with 10 bases in the middle. CDR3 amino acids: CASSYSSEGDTQYF. CDR3 bases: TGTGCCAGCAGTTACTCGAGCGAGGGCGATACGCAGTATTTT.

This clonotype is a singleton in its sample. The chain joins TRBV6-2 or TRBV6-3 to TRBJ2-3; tentatively, D is TRBD2 (7 bases). This CDR3 comprises 17 residues. Germline CDR1 MNHEY, CDR2 SVGEGT. V was cut by 8 bases and J by 5 bases, with 26 bases left in between. The CDR3: CASGLSGDNLGVDTQYF. The DNA for the CDR3 is TGTGCCAGCGGCCTCAGCGGGGACAATTTAGGGGTAGATACGCAGTATTTT.

This chain connects TRBV25-1 to TRBJ2-7; unclear D gene. The V end was cut by 4 bases, the J end by 2 bases, with 12 bases between. This CDR3 region has 14 residues. Germline CDR1 is MGHDK and CDR2 is SYGVNS. The chain's CDR3 is CASSVRYSPYEQYF. CDR3 in DNA: TGTGCCAGCAGTGTGAGGTATAGCCCCTACGAGCAGTACTTC.

This sequence joins TRBV6-5 and TRBJ2-5; weak D call: TRBD2 (6 bases). V was clipped by 7 bases and J by 4 bases, with 13 bases between them. This CDR3 contains 13 residues. Germline assignment: CDR1 MNHEY and CDR2 SVGAGI. CDR3 region: CASNFRGGETQYF. For the CDR3, the DNA is TGTGCCAGCAATTTCCGGGGAGGAGAGACCCAGTACTTC.

This clonotype was observed a handful of times. The chain has TRBV4-1 and TRBJ2-5; 14 bases fit TRBD2. CDR1 MGHRA and CDR2 YSYEKL come from the germline V gene. The length of the CDR3 is 16 residues. V gave up 1 base and J gave up 4 bases; unmatched junction bases: 2. CDR3 in DNA: TGCGCCAGCAGCCAAGGACTAGCGGGGGGGACAGAGACCCAGTACTTC. Protein: CASSQGLAGGTETQYF.

With regard to this clonotype: This clone may be a read error of a much larger clone one base away. This chain joins TRBV29-1 and TRBJ2-3; 8 nucleotides agree with TRBD1. Germline values: CDR1 SQVTM, CDR2 ANQGSEA. CDR3 size: 14 residues. Germline trimming cut 6 bases from V and 6 bases from J; bases unmatched to any gene: 11. The chain's CDR3 is CSVSWTGTVDTQYF. Here the CDR3 DNA reads TGCAGCGTCTCCTGGACAGGGACGGTGGATACGCAGTATTTT.

This clonotype has a count of ten or more. This chain connects TRBV10-3 to TRBJ2-7; D is uncertain. The V end lost 8 bases, the J end lost 0 bases, and 14 bases lay between the germline ends. CDR3 length equals 14 residues. Germline CDR1 is ENHRY and CDR2 is SYGVKD. CDR3 loop: CAIASTASSYEQYF. CDR3 sequence (DNA): TGTGCCATCGCGTCGACGGCAAGCTCCTACGAGCAGTACTTC.

This chain uses TRBV5-1 with TRBJ1-1, with D possibly matching TRBD1 (6 bases). CDR3 length equals 16 residues. Germline V CDR1 and CDR2: SGHRS, YFSETQ. V gave up 0 bases and J gave up 0 bases, with 12 bases separating them. The CDR3: CASSLAGATLNTEAFF. The CDR3 DNA follows: TGCGCCAGCAGCTTGGCAGGGGCCACCCTGAACACTGAAGCTTTCTTT.

This clonotype was counted only a few times. CDR3 sequence reads: CASSQASSRVADTQYF. The CDR3 DNA follows: TGCGCCAGCAGCCAGGCTTCTAGCAGGGTCGCAGATACGCAGTATTTT. The chain has TRBV4-3 and TRBJ2-3; tentatively, D is TRBD1 or TRBD2 (5 bases each). V was clipped by 3 bases and J by 4 bases, with 17 bases between them. CDR3 length: 16 amino acids. Germline V gives CDR1 LGHNA, CDR2 YSLEER.

This rearrangement joins TRBV10-3 to TRBJ2-7; 7 nucleotides line up with TRBD1. The V segment lost 0 bases and the J segment 10 bases; nucleotides outside the gene matches: 3. There are 12 residues in the CDR3. Germline CDR1 and CDR2: ENHRY and SYGVKD. CDR3 protein: CAISESRGLQYF. The CDR3 coding sequence is TGTGCCATCAGTGAGTCGAGGGGGCTACAGTACTTC.

This sequence joins TRBV7-9 and TRBJ1-4, with unresolved D. This CDR3 is 13 amino acids long. V shed 5 bases and J shed 8 bases, with 12 bases lying between them. Germline CDR1 is SEHNR and CDR2 is FQNEAQ (reference sequence). The CDR3 here is CASSPSDWEKLFF. As DNA, the CDR3 is TGTGCCAGCAGCCCGTCGGATTGGGAAAAACTGTTTTTT.